Listed below are T cell receptor beta chains from one sample, sequenced in a study of cytomegalovirus exposure and HLA in healthy donors. Profiled with immunoSEQ multiplex PCR; TCRdb holds only in-frame clones, not every one. The sample contains approximately 190,000 clones, around 85% of which appear only once. Sequencing used PBMCs. The origin of the receptors is a man in his forties in good health and CMV-seropositive. CDR3s include the opening cysteine and the closing phenylalanine or tryptophan. The D gene is left open where the match is weak. The listing skips clone size in some rows; elsewhere it reads once, few, many or a size class.

V	size	J	D	DNA	CDR3
TRBV5-4	few	TRBJ1-4	TRBD1	TGTGCCAGCAGCATAATGACAGGGGCAGGAGAAAAACTGTTTTTT	CASSIMTGAGEKLFF
TRBV9	-	TRBJ1-2	-	TGTGCCAGCAGTCAACAGGGTGCTAACTATGGCTACACCTTC	CASSQQGANYGYTF
TRBV9	few	TRBJ1-1	-	TGTGCCAGCAGCCGGGGGGCTGAAGCTTTCTTT	CASSRGAEAFF
TRBV12-5	-	TRBJ2-3	-	TGTGCTAGTGGTTTGCCGGACATCACAGATACGCAGTATTTT	CASGLPDITDTQYF
TRBV2	-	TRBJ1-2	-	TGTGCCAGCAGAAAGGGGGATGGCTACACCTTC	CASRKGDGYTF
TRBV19	few	TRBJ1-1	-	TGTGCCAGTAGAGGAGGGACAGCTTTCTTT	CASRGGTAFF
TRBV11-2	-	TRBJ2-2	TRBD1	TGTGCCAGCAGCCTGGGACAGAGGTCCGGGGAGCTGTTTTTT	CASSLGQRSGELFF
TRBV29-1	-	TRBJ2-2	-	TGCAGCGTTGAAGATCGGCGGTCCACCGGGGAGCTGTTTTTT	CSVEDRRSTGELFF
TRBV10-2	-	TRBJ1-4	TRBD1	TGCGCCAGCAGGGGTCCCCAGGGGGGAAAACTGTTTTTT	CASRGPQGGKLFF
TRBV9	-	TRBJ2-1	-	TGTGCCAGCAGCGTAGATGGGCCCGCCAATGAGCAGTTCTTC	CASSVDGPANEQFF